Presented here are 27 T cell receptor beta chains from one specimen sequenced in a study of blood T cell repertoires in COVID-19. Produced via immunoSEQ multiplex PCR; TCRdb's table is partial and in-frame only. The data contain about 150,000 clones, more than 70% of them singletons. The sample comprised peripheral blood. The receptor source for this set is a man in his sixties with acute or convalescent COVID-19.

The chain combines TRBV16 with TRBJ2-7; 9 nucleotides align to TRBD1. The germline V gene has CDR1 KGHSY and CDR2 FQNENV. The length of the CDR3 is 15 residues. The junction had 8 bases not matched to a gene; V was cut back by 4 bases and J by 4 bases. This CDR3 is CASSLLPGTGYEQYF. The CDR3 region has the DNA TGTGCCAGCAGCCTCTTACCCGGGACAGGGTACGAGCAGTACTTC.

There are a few counts of this clone. V is TRBV15 and J is TRBJ1-2, with TRBD1 matching over 10 bases. CDR1 and CDR2 from the germline V gene are LNHNV and YYDKDF (reference sequence). The length of the CDR3 is 17 residues. Losses at the gene ends were 1 base for V and 0 bases for J; bases not matched to a gene: 5. This chain's CDR3 is CATSRVGTGETNYGYTF. As DNA, the CDR3 is TGTGCCACCAGCAGAGTCGGGACAGGGGAAACTAACTATGGCTACACCTTC.

This rearrangement joins TRBV7-2 to TRBJ2-5; D perhaps matches TRBD1 (6 bases). There are 14 residues in the CDR3. Germline loops: CDR1 SGHTA, CDR2 FQGNSA. V shed 0 bases and J shed 5 bases, with 10 bases lying between them. CDR3 protein: CASSLAVGAETQYF. CDR3 bases: TGTGCCAGCAGCTTAGCGGTGGGGGCTGAGACCCAGTACTTC. Drawing the rest from reference TRBV7-2 and TRBJ2-5, the complete variable domain is GAGVSQSPSNKVTEKGKDVELRCDPISGHTALYWYRQSLGQGLEFLIYFQGNSAPDKSGLPSDRFSAERTGGSVSTLTIQRTQQEDSAVYLCASSLAVGAETQYFGPGTRLLVL.

The V and J genes are TRBV30 and TRBJ1-1; D is uncertain. V gave up 2 bases and J gave up 6 bases, with 7 bases separating them. Germline V gene lookup returns CDR1 GTSNPN and CDR2 SVGIG (reference sequence). The CDR3 totals 11 residues. This CDR3 is CAWSLNSEAFF. CDR3 in DNA: TGTGCCTGGAGTCTAAACTCTGAAGCTTTCTTT.

The genes are TRBV7-2 and TRBJ2-1; 8 bases are a match to TRBD2. V dropped 4 bases and J dropped 12; count of bases not matched to a gene: 5. The germline CDR1 and CDR2 sequences are SGHTA and FQGNSA. This CDR3 region has 12 residues. CDR3 sequence reads: CASSSGTSRQFF. CDR3 nucleotides: TGTGCCAGCAGCTCTGGGACTAGTCGGCAGTTCTTC. Full variable domain (remainder filled in from reference TRBV7-2 and TRBJ2-1): GAGVSQSPSNKVTEKGKDVELRCDPISGHTALYWYRQSLGQGLEFLIYFQGNSAPDKSGLPSDRFSAERTGGSVSTLTIQRTQQEDSAVYLCASSSGTSRQFFGPGTRLTVL.

There are a few counts of this clone. The gene calls are TRBV29-1 and TRBJ1-1; no clear D gene. CDR1 is SQVTM and CDR2 is ANQGSEA in the germline V gene. CDR3 length: 14 amino acids. Trimming took off 3 bases at V and 3 bases at J, with 14 bases between the two ends. CDR3 bases: TGCAGCGTTGATGGGAGGGCTGGGGACACTGAAGCTTTCTTT. This codes for CSVDGRAGDTEAFF.

The chain couples TRBV19 to TRBJ1-4, with D possibly matching TRBD1 (5 bases). The CDR3 loop spans 15 amino acids. Germline CDR1 reads LNHDA; CDR2 reads SQIVND (reference sequence). Deletions cut 1 base from V and 2 bases from J, with 8 bases between. The CDR3 coding sequence is TGTGCCAGTAGTATAGGGGGACTGACTAATGAAAAACTGTTTTTT. It codes for CASSIGGLTNEKLFF.

This rearrangement joins TRBV5-4 to TRBJ1-6, with 10 bases that match TRBD1. Trimming took 4 bases from V and 2 from J; bases not matched to a gene: 9. The CDR3 runs 18 residues. Germline CDR1 reads SGHNT; CDR2 reads YYREEE (reference sequence). The CDR3 loop is CASSKGGTGVTYNSPLHF. The CDR3 DNA is TGTGCCAGCAGCAAGGGGGGGACAGGGGTTACCTATAATTCACCCCTCCACTTT.

The V call is TRBV7-2, the J call TRBJ1-1, with 7 bases aligning to TRBD1. Germline CDR1 SGHTA, CDR2 FQGNSA. With 1 base clipped from V and 7 bases from J, the junction kept 9 bases outside the gene matches. This CDR3 has 15 amino acids. CDR3 in amino acids: CASSLERQGGIEAFF. The CDR3 nucleotides are TGTGCCAGCAGCTTAGAGAGACAGGGCGGGATTGAAGCTTTCTTT. Full variable domain (missing parts from reference TRBV7-2 and TRBJ1-1): GAGVSQSPSNKVTEKGKDVELRCDPISGHTALYWYRQSLGQGLEFLIYFQGNSAPDKSGLPSDRFSAERTGGSVSTLTIQRTQQEDSAVYLCASSLERQGGIEAFFGQGTRLTVV.

This chain connects TRBV5-4 to TRBJ1-2, with TRBD1 identical over 8 bases. The junction had 7 bases not matched to a gene; V was cut back by 4 bases and J by 8 bases. The CDR3 totals 13 residues. CDR1 and CDR2 from the germline V gene are SGHNT and YYREEE (reference sequence). The CDR3, as DNA: TGTGCCAGCAGCCCACCAGGGGGCTGGGGCTACACCTTC. It encodes CASSPPGGWGYTF. Together with reference TRBV5-4 and TRBJ1-2, the CDR3 gives the full variable domain: ETGVTQSPTHLIKTRGQQVTLRCSSQSGHNTVSWYQQALGQGPQFIFQYYREEENGRGNFPPRFSGLQFPNYSSELNVNALELDDSALYLCASSPPGGWGYTFGSGTRLTVV.

The CDR3 sequence is CASTRQENQPQHF. DNA for the CDR3: TGTGCCAGCACCAGACAGGAAAATCAGCCCCAGCATTTT. The rearrangement links TRBV6-6 to TRBJ1-5; maybe TRBD1 (6 bases). V was trimmed by 7 bases and J by 4 bases, leaving 11 bases between them. CDR1 and CDR2 from the germline V gene are MNHNY and SVGAGI (reference sequence). The CDR3 runs to 13 residues.

V is TRBV2 and J is TRBJ1-1; unclear D gene. Germline CDR1 reads SNHLY; CDR2 reads FYNNEI. V gave up 8 bases and J gave up 4 bases, with 17 bases separating them. The CDR3 has 14 residues. This chain's CDR3 is CASRSRQEGTEAFF. The CDR3 DNA reads as TGTGCCAGCCGTTCCCGGCAGGAAGGCACTGAAGCTTTCTTT.

The table lists this clone with a count of one. The chain carries TRBV12-3 or TRBV12-4 and TRBJ1-3; 8 bases are a match to TRBD1. The CDR3 consists of 13 residues. V lost 4 bases to trimming and J lost 4 bases; unmatched junction nucleotides: 0. The CDR3 is CASSWDRGNTIYF. The CDR3, as DNA: TGTGCCAGCAGTTGGGACAGGGGAAACACCATATATTTT.

The V call is TRBV19, the J call TRBJ1-3; D is unresolved. The germline CDR1 and CDR2 sequences are LNHDA and SQIVND (reference sequence). The CDR3 is made up of 14 amino acids. V lost 7 bases to trimming and J lost 0 bases, with 10 bases between them. DNA of the CDR3: TGTGCCAGTATTCAATCTAACTCTGGAAACACCATATATTTT. Translation: CASIQSNSGNTIYF.

This chain joins TRBV11-2 and TRBJ1-4; TRBD1 aligns across 7 bases. From germline, CDR1 is SGHAT and CDR2 FQNNGV. CDR3 length equals 14 residues. The trim removed 4 bases at V and 8 bases at J, leaving 7 bases unmatched. The CDR3 protein is CASSSRQGQEKLFF. In DNA form, the CDR3 reads TGTGCCAGCAGCTCCAGACAGGGACAAGAAAAACTGTTTTTT. Together with reference TRBV11-2 and TRBJ1-4, the CDR3 gives the full variable domain: EAGVAQSPRYKIIEKRQSVAFWCNPISGHATLYWYQQILGQGPKLLIQFQNNGVVDDSQLPKDRFSAERLKGVDSTLKIQPAKLEDSAVYLCASSSRQGQEKLFFGSGTQLSVL.

The rearrangement uses TRBV6-6 and TRBJ2-7; D is possibly TRBD1 (5 bases). The germline V gene encodes CDR1 MNHNY and CDR2 SVGAGI (reference sequence). The CDR3 is 12 amino acids. Trimming shortened V by 5 bases and J by 6 bases, and 11 bases separated the two germline ends. The CDR3, as DNA: TGTGCCAGCAGTCCAGGGCTCGGCGAGCAGTACTTC. Translated: CASSPGLGEQYF.

This chain links TRBV19 with TRBJ1-6; the match to TRBD1 covers 7 bases. V gave up 5 bases and J gave up 4 bases; unmatched junction bases: 8. The CDR3 has 16 amino acids. CDR1 and CDR2 (germline): LNHDA, SQIVND (reference sequence). Written as DNA, the CDR3 is TGTGCCAGTAGTCCAAGACAGGGCGGTTATAATTCACCCCTCCACTTT. Amino acid sequence: CASSPRQGGYNSPLHF.

This clone was recorded once. The genes are TRBV4-3 and TRBJ2-1; 7 nucleotides match TRBD2. V shed 1 base and J 0 bases; nucleotides not matched to a gene: 12. Germline V gene data show CDR1 as LGHNA and CDR2 as YSLEER. CDR3 size: 19 residues. CDR3 DNA sequence: TGCGCCAGCAGCCAAGCGATGGTGGCGGGGGTGGTCTCCTACAATGAGCAGTTCTTC. Amino acids: CASSQAMVAGVVSYNEQFF.

This CDR3 is CASSPQPGGRGYTF. The DNA of the CDR3 is TGTGCCAGCAGCCCCCAACCGGGAGGTCGTGGCTACACCTTC. This sequence joins TRBV7-2 and TRBJ1-2; D not resolved. V was pared by 5 bases and J by 7 bases, with 17 bases between. The CDR3 runs 14 residues. Germline CDR1 is SGHTA and CDR2 is FQGNSA.

V usage is TRBV7-2 and J usage is TRBJ1-2; 8 bases match TRBD1. CDR3 size: 15 residues. Germline CDR1 and CDR2: SGHTA and FQGNSA. After removal of 4 bases from V and 3 bases from J, the junction contained 7 bases not matched to a gene. The CDR3 here is CASSSNRGIDYGYTF. As DNA, the CDR3 is TGTGCCAGCAGCTCCAACAGGGGGATTGACTATGGCTACACCTTC.

The rearrangement links TRBV30 to TRBJ2-2; 7 bases agree with TRBD2. The CDR3 has 13 residues. Trimming took 3 bases from V and 4 from J; bases not matched to a gene: 2. CDR1 GTSNPN and CDR2 SVGIG come from the germline V gene (reference sequence). In DNA form, the CDR3 reads TGTGCCTGGAGCTCGGGGGGCACCGGGGAGCTGTTTTTT. Translated: CAWSSGGTGELFF.

This chain uses TRBV3-1 (or the pseudogene TRBV3-2) with TRBJ2-4; 10 bases fit TRBD1. Losses at the gene ends were 1 base for V and 1 base for J; bases not matched to a gene: 1. The CDR3 runs 16 residues. Germline V CDR1 and CDR2: LGHDT, YNNKEL (reference sequence). CDR3 DNA sequence: TGTGCCAGCAGCCAAGGACAGGGGGCCGCCAAAAACATTCAGTACTTC. Translating it yields CASSQGQGAAKNIQYF.

This clone turned up a few times. The chain is built from TRBV7-9 and TRBJ2-2; TRBD2 matches 14 bases. V lost 7 bases and J lost 1; bases outside the gene matches: 11. The CDR3 has 19 amino acids. The germline gives CDR1 SEHNR, CDR2 FQNEAQ (reference sequence). CDR3 loop: CASTLGAGLAGENTGELFF. CDR3 coding DNA: TGTGCCAGCACCCTGGGAGCGGGACTAGCGGGGGAGAACACCGGGGAGCTGTTTTTT.

This chain joins TRBV5-1 and TRBJ2-3; D gene unclear. V lost 0 bases and J lost 7, with 9 bases in between. CDR1 SGHRS and CDR2 YFSETQ come from the germline V gene. CDR3 length equals 13 residues. This CDR3 is CASSLDGWNTQYF. CDR3 bases: TGCGCCAGCAGCTTGGACGGGTGGAATACGCAGTATTTT.

The V and J genes are TRBV7-2 and TRBJ2-7, with 11 bases that match TRBD2. Per the germline V gene, CDR1 is SGHTA and CDR2 is FQGNSA. The V gene end was trimmed by 3 bases and the J gene end by 6 bases; junction bases not matched to a gene: 4. The CDR3 runs 14 residues. CDR3 in DNA: TGTGCCAGCAGCTTGGCTAGCGGGGGGAGCGAGCAGTACTTC. It yields the protein CASSLASGGSEQYF.

The chain joins TRBV11-1 to TRBJ1-1, with TRBD1 identical over 7 bases. The CDR3 consists of 13 residues. Germline V gives CDR1 SGHAT, CDR2 FQDESV (reference sequence). Trimming at V came to 5 bases and at J to 7 bases, leaving 7 bases not matched to a gene. The CDR3 loop reads CASSPNRDSEAFF. CDR3 sequence (DNA): TGTGCCAGCAGCCCAAACCGGGACAGTGAAGCTTTCTTT.

The V call is TRBV10-3, the J call TRBJ1-2; a weak D match, TRBD1 (5 bases). This CDR3 comprises 14 residues. Germline CDR1 and CDR2: ENHRY and SYGVKD. V lost 3 bases to trimming and J lost 4 bases, with 12 bases between them. The DNA of the CDR3 is TGTGCCATCAGTGACCCCAGCGGGGGCTATGGCTACACCTTC. It yields the protein CAISDPSGGYGYTF.